This T cell receptor (beta chain) was captured by sequencing in a study of Graves' ophthalmopathy and Graves' hyperthyroidism. Study-level information: Peripheral blood sampling occurred at initial diagnosis, before any treatment. The study, taken as a whole, reports: Clonotypes were expanded in thyroid at above 0.001 frequency, and most also appeared in blood. Ophthalmopathy versus stable hyperthyroidism: 13-signature model gave 87.88% sensitivity, approximately 80% specificity.

Turning to this clonotype: What it binds is not known.

Enrolled hyperthyroidism patients had a new diagnosis, a duration under 2 months, and an age of 18 to 65. Using RNA transcripts, the TCR beta CDR3 regions were amplified. RT-PCR was first run with HTBI primers, then multiplex PCR in a second round. TCRdb reprocessed the multiplex PCR reads with MiXCR, giving one entry per CDR3 protein. This table holds about 620,000 distinct CDR3 sequences, about a fifth found once. The CDR3 is 13 residues long. Deletions cut 2 bases from V and 6 bases from J, with 9 bases between. The germline V gene has CDR1 SGHAT and CDR2 FQNNGV. V gene TRBV11-2 combines with J gene TRBJ2-3; D is unresolved. This receptor was obtained from a woman aged 18-35 years with stable Graves' hyperthyroidism. Some clones in this sample may be carry-over from other donors' samples. The sequenced sample was peripheral blood. The CDR3 spells CASSLSLDDTQYF. Written as DNA, the CDR3 is TGTGCCAGCAGCTTAAGCCTCGACGATACGCAGTATTTT.